The 5 T cell receptor beta chains given below trace back to one sample, sequenced in a study of cytomegalovirus exposure and HLA in healthy donors. 60 Vbeta and 13 Jbeta primers were used in PCR. The data were produced by immunoSEQ multiplex PCR, yet TCRdb's version contains in-frame clones alone and is incomplete. The data hold under 150,000 clones, with more than 80% observed a single time. The specimen sequenced was PBMCs. Receptors originate from a woman in her thirties or forties in good health and CMV-seropositive.

The rearrangement uses TRBV6-4 and TRBJ2-7; a weak D match, TRBD1 (5 bases). V was shortened by 2 bases and J by 2 bases, with 16 bases between the two germline ends. This CDR3 spans 16 amino acids. Germline CDR1 and CDR2: MRHNA and SNTAGT. DNA of the CDR3: TGTGCCAGCAGTGACGACAGCCATGGATTTACCTACGAGCAGTACTTC. Translation gives CASSDDSHGFTYEQYF.

In its sample, this clone was seen a few times. The V and J genes are TRBV7-9 and TRBJ2-5; maybe TRBD2 (6 bases). V lost 5 bases and J 1 base, leaving 14 bases between the germline ends. Germline CDR1 reads SEHNR; CDR2 reads FQNEAQ (reference sequence). The CDR3 totals 15 residues. CDR3 in amino acids: CASSLRRGAQETQYF. The DNA of the CDR3 is TGTGCCAGCAGCCTACGGCGGGGCGCCCAAGAGACCCAGTACTTC. The full variable domain, its missing parts supplied by reference TRBV7-9 and TRBJ2-5, is DTGVSQNPRHKITKRGQNVTFRCDPISEHNRLYWYRQTLGQGPEFLTYFQNEAQLEKSRLLSDRFSAERPKGSFSTLEIQRTEQGDSAMYLCASSLRRGAQETQYFGPGTRLLVL.

The chain employs TRBV27 and TRBJ2-3; perhaps TRBD1 as D (5 bases). This CDR3 is 16 amino acids long. The V gene lost 5 bases and the J gene lost 7 bases, with 22 bases spanning the gap. CDR1 MNHEY and CDR2 SMNVEV come from the germline V gene (reference sequence). CDR3 coding DNA: TGTGCCAGCAGTCTTCAGACCCGCGTAAAGGGGCATACGCAGTATTTT. Translation gives CASSLQTRVKGHTQYF.

The table lists this clone with a count of one. J is TRBJ2-1 and V is TRBV9; tentative D call: TRBD1 (6 bases). The germline V gene has CDR1 SGDLS and CDR2 YYNGEE. Trimming pared 4 bases from V and 9 bases from J, leaving 26 bases between. The CDR3 totals 17 residues. CDR3 region: CASSQTPTGSGPSEQFF. CDR3 nucleotides: TGTGCCAGCAGCCAGACCCCGACAGGTTCCGGGCCCAGTGAGCAGTTCTTC.

This clone has just one count. The chain links TRBV4-1 to TRBJ2-1, with 9 bases matching TRBD1. Germline V CDR1 and CDR2: MGHRA, YSYEKL. The V gene end was trimmed by 3 bases and the J gene end by 5 bases; junction bases not matched to a gene: 5. The CDR3 runs 15 residues. CDR3 coding DNA: TGCGCCAGCAGCCATAAACAGGGGGCCCACAATGAGCAGTTCTTC. It translates to CASSHKQGAHNEQFF.